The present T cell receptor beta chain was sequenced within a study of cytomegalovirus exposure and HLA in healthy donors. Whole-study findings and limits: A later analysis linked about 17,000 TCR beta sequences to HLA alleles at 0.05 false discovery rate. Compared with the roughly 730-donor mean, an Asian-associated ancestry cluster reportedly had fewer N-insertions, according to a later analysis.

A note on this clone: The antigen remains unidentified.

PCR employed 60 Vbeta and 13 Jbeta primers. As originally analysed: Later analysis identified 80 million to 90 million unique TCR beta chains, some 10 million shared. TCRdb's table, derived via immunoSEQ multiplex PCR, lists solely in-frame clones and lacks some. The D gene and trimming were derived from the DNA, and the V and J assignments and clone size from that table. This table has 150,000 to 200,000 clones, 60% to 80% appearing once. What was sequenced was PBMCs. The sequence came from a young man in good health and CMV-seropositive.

DNA for the CDR3: TGTGCCAGCAGTCTTACAGGGGGCGGCATTCAGTACTTC. Protein product: CASSLTGGGIQYF. The V and J genes are TRBV6-5 and TRBJ2-4; TRBD1 aligns across 9 bases. Germline V CDR1 and CDR2: MNHEY, SVGAGI. The V segment lost 5 bases and the J segment 9 bases; nucleotides outside the gene matches: 5. The CDR3 runs 13 residues.